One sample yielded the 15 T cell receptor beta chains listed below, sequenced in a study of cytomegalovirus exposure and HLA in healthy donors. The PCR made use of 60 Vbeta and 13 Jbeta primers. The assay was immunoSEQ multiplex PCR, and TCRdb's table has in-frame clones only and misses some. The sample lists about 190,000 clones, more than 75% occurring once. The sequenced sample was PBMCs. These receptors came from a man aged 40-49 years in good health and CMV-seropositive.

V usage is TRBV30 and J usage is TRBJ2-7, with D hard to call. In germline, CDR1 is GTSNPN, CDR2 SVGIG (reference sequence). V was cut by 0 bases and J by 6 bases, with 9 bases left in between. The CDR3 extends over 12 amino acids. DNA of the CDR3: TGTGCCTGGAGTGTAACGGTTACCGAGCAGTACTTC. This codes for CAWSVTVTEQYF.

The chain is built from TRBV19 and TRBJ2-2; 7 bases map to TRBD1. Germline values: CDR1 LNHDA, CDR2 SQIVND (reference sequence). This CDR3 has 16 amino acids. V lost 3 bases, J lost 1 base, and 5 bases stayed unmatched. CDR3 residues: CASSISGQENTGELFF. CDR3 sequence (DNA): TGTGCCAGTAGTATTTCCGGACAGGAGAACACCGGGGAGCTGTTTTTT.

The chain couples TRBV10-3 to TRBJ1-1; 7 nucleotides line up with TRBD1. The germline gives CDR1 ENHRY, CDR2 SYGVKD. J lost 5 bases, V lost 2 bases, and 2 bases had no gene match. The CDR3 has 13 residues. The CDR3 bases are TGTGCCATCAGTGAGGCACAGGGGACTGAAGCTTTCTTT. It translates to CAISEAQGTEAFF.

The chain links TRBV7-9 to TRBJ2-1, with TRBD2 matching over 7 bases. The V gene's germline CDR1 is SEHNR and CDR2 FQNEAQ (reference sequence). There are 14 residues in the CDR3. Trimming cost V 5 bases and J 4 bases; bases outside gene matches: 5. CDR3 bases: TGTGCCAGCAGCGACGGGACTACATACAATGAGCAGTTCTTC. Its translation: CASSDGTTYNEQFF.

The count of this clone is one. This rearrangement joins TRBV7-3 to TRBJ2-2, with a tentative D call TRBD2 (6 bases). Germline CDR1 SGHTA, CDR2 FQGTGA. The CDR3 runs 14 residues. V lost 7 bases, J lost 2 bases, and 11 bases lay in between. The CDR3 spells CASKVAVNTGELFF. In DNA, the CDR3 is TGTGCCAGCAAAGTAGCGGTCAACACCGGGGAGCTGTTTTTT.

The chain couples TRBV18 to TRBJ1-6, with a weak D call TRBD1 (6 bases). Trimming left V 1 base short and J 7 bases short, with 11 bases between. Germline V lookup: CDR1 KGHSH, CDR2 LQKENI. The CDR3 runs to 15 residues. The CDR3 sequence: CASSPRQDGNSPLHF. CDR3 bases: TGTGCCAGCTCACCACGACAGGACGGGAATTCACCCCTCCACTTT.

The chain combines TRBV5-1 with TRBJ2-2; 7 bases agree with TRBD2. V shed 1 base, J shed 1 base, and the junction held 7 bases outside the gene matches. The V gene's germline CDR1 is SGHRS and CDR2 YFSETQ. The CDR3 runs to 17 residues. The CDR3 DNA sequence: TGCGCCAGCAGCTTGCGAGTAGCGGGCGGGAACACCGGGGAGCTGTTTTTT. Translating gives CASSLRVAGGNTGELFF.

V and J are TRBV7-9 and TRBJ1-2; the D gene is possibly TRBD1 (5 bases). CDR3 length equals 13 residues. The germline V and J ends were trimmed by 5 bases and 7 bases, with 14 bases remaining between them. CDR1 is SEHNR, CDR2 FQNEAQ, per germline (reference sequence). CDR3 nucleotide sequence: TGTGCCAGCAGCCCCAGGGATTATCTTGGCTACACCTTC. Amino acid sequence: CASSPRDYLGYTF.

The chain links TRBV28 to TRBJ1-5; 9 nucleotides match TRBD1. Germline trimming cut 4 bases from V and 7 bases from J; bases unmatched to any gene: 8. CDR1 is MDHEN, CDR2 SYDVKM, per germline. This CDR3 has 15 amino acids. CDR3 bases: TGTGCCAGCAGTTCCCGAGGGACAGGGATACAGCCCCAGCATTTT. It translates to CASSSRGTGIQPQHF.

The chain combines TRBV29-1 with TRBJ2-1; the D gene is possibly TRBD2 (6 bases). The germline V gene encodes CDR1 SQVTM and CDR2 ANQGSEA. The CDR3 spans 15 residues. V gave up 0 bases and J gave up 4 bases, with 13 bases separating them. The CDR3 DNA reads TGCAGCGTTGAAGATCAGGAGGAGGGGTACAATGAGCAGTTCTTC. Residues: CSVEDQEEGYNEQFF.

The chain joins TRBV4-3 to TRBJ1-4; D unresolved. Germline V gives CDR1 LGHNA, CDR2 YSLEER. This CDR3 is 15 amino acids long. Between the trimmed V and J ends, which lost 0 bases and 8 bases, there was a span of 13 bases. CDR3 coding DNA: TGCGCCAGCAGCCAAGATAACGGGTTTAGGGAAAAACTGTTTTTT. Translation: CASSQDNGFREKLFF.

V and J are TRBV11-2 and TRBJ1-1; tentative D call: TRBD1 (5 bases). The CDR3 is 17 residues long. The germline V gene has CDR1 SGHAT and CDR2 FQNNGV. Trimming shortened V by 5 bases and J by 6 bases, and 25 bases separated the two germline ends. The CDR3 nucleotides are TGTGCCAGCAGCCCAGAGGTGGGCAGGGAAGAGTATGCTGAAGCTTTCTTT. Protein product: CASSPEVGREEYAEAFF.

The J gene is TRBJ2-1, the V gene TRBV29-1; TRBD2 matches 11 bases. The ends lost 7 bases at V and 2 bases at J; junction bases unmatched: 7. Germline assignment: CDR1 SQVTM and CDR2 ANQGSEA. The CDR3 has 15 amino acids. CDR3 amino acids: CSALKGLAAYNEQFF. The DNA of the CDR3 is TGCAGCGCGCTCAAGGGACTAGCGGCCTACAATGAGCAGTTCTTC.

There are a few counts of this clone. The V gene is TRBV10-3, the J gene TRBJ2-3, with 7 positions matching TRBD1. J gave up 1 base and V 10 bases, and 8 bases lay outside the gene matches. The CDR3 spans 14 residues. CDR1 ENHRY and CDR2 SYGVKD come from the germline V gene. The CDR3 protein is CATRQGAGTDTQYF. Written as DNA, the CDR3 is TGTGCCACGCGACAGGGCGCGGGCACAGATACGCAGTATTTT.

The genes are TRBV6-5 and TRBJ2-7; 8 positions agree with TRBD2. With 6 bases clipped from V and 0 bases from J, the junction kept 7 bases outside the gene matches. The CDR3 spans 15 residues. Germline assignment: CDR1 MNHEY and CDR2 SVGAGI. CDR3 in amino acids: CASSGGDLSSYEQYF. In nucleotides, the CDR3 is TGTGCCAGCAGCGGGGGGGATTTGAGCTCCTACGAGCAGTACTTC.